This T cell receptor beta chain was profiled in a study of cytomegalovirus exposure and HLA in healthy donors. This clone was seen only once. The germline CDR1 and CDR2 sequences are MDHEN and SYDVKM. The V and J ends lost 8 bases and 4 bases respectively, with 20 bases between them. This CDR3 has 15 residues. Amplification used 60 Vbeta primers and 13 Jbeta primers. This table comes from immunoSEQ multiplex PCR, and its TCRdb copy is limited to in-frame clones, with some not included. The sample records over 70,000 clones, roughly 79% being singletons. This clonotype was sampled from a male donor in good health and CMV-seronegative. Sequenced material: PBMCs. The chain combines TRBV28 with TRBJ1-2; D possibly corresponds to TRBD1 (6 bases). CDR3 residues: CASAQGFGASYGYTF. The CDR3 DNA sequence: TGTGCCAGCGCACAGGGATTTGGAGCGAGCTATGGCTACACCTTC.